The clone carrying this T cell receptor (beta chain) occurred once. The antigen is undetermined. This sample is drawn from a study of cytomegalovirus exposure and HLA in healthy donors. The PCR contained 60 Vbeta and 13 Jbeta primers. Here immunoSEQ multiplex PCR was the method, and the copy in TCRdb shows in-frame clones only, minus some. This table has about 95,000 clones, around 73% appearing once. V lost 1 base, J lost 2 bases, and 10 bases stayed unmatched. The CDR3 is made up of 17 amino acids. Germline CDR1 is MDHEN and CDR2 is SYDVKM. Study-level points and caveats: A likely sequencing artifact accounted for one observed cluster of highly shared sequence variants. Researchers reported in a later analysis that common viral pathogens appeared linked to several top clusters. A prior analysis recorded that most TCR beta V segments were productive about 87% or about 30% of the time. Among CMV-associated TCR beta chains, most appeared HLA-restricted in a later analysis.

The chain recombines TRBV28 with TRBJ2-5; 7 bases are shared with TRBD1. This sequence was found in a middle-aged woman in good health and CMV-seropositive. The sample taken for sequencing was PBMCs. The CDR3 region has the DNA TGTGCCAGCAGTTTATCTGGCCCCCGACAGGGACAAGAGACCCAGTACTTC. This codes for CASSLSGPRQGQETQYF.